This passage covers 29 T cell receptor beta chains from one sample sequenced in a study of blood T cell repertoires in COVID-19. Repertoires were generated with immunoSEQ multiplex PCR, while TCRdb's copy carries only in-frame clones and drops some. The sample shows approximately 270,000 clones, approximately 85% of them seen only once. The source material was PBMCs or T cells enriched from blood (not recorded which). The receptors shown here come from a woman in her forties or fifties who had recovered from COVID-19.

This rearrangement joins TRBV9 to TRBJ2-5, with D tentatively TRBD2 (6 bases). V was pared by 5 bases and J by 0 bases, with 17 bases between. Germline V lookup: CDR1 SGDLS, CDR2 YYNGEE. The CDR3 is made up of 16 amino acids. The CDR3 loop is CASREGPTLYQETQYF. As DNA, the CDR3 is TGTGCCAGCAGGGAGGGCCCCACCTTATACCAAGAGACCCAGTACTTC.

The rearrangement links TRBV15 to TRBJ1-2; TRBD1 aligns across 7 bases. Per the germline V gene, CDR1 is LNHNV and CDR2 is YYDKDF (reference sequence). This CDR3 region has 14 residues. Trimming cost V 5 bases and J 5 bases; bases outside gene matches: 8. The CDR3 protein is CATSASGTDYGYTF. The CDR3 DNA sequence: TGTGCCACCAGCGCCTCCGGGACAGATTATGGCTACACCTTC.

The gene calls are TRBV5-8 and TRBJ2-1; TRBD1 might be the D (5 bases). This CDR3 spans 12 amino acids. Trimming stripped 4 bases from V and 14 bases from J, with 16 bases between. Germline V gene data show CDR1 as SGHTS and CDR2 as YDEGEE. The CDR3 nucleotides read TGTGCCAGCAGCCGACGGACATCATCGGAGTTCTTC. As protein: CASSRRTSSEFF.

The rearrangement joins TRBV5-1 to TRBJ2-1, with 7 nucleotides matching TRBD2. The CDR3 runs 18 residues. Germline CDR1 is SGHRS and CDR2 is YFSETQ. Germline trimming cut 0 bases from V and 2 bases from J; bases unmatched to any gene: 11. DNA for the CDR3: TGCGCCAGCAGCTTGGCTCTAGCGGCCCGGGGCGCCTACAATGAGCAGTTCTTC. Its protein is CASSLALAARGAYNEQFF.

This sequence joins TRBV5-8 and TRBJ1-3; TRBD1 might be the D (6 bases). CDR3 size: 15 residues. Germline V gene data show CDR1 as SGHTS and CDR2 as YDEGEE. The ends were cut back, 1 base at V and 2 bases at J, with 10 bases in the middle. The DNA of the CDR3 is TGTGCCAGCAGCTTGCACCCAGGGGCTGGAAACACCATATATTTT. Encoded protein: CASSLHPGAGNTIYF.

The J gene is TRBJ1-5, the V gene TRBV28, with D possibly matching TRBD1 (5 bases). The CDR3 length is 15 residues. CDR1 is MDHEN, CDR2 SYDVKM, per germline. V lost 6 bases and J lost 0, with 12 bases in between. CDR3 nucleotide sequence: TGTGCCAGCAGCCTGACAGCTATTAGCAATCAGCCCCAGCATTTT. Its protein product is CASSLTAISNQPQHF.

This chain links TRBV27 with TRBJ1-2; TRBD1 might be the D (6 bases). Trimming cost V 10 bases and J 4 bases, with 22 bases left between them. CDR3 length: 15 residues. The germline V gene encodes CDR1 MNHEY and CDR2 SMNVEV (reference sequence). The CDR3 here is CATHGTHRATYGYTF. Here the CDR3 DNA reads TGTGCCACTCACGGGACGCACAGGGCCACCTATGGCTACACCTTC.

CDR3: CASGQGGDSPLHF. DNA for the CDR3: TGTGCCAGCGGGCAGGGAGGCGATTCACCCCTCCACTTT. V and J are TRBV4-2 and TRBJ1-6; tentatively, D is TRBD1 (5 bases). V lost 8 bases and J lost 8, with 13 bases in between. CDR1 and CDR2 from the germline V gene are LGHNA and YNFKEQ. CDR3 length: 13 amino acids.

J is TRBJ2-7 and V is TRBV5-1, with 10 nucleotides matching TRBD2. V shed 6 bases and J 3 bases; nucleotides not matched to a gene: 9. In germline, CDR1 is SGHRS, CDR2 YFSETQ. This CDR3 region has 15 residues. CDR3 DNA sequence: TGCGCCAGCACGCTTGGTGCTAGCGGGGGCTACGAGCAGTACTTC. Amino acids: CASTLGASGGYEQYF.

Points on this clone: The sample carries other DNA sequences with the same CDR3. The V call is TRBV5-4, the J call TRBJ1-1; 8 bases match TRBD1. Looked up from germline, CDR1 is SGHNT and CDR2 is YYREEE (reference sequence). CDR3 length: 13 residues. Trimming cost V 2 bases and J 6 bases; bases outside gene matches: 3. CDR3 sequence reads: CASSLDRGPEAFF. CDR3 nucleotides: TGTGCCAGCAGCTTAGACAGGGGCCCTGAAGCTTTCTTT.

V usage is TRBV5-4 and J usage is TRBJ1-1; a possible D gene is TRBD1 (6 bases). Trimming took off 6 bases at V and 0 bases at J, with 18 bases between the two ends. CDR1 is SGHNT, CDR2 YYREEE, per germline (reference sequence). The CDR3 is 16 residues long. In nucleotides, the CDR3 is TGTGCCAGCAACTCCATGGACAGACCAATGAACACTGAAGCTTTCTTT. It codes for CASNSMDRPMNTEAFF.

The rearrangement joins TRBV12-3 or TRBV12-4 to TRBJ1-1; the D is unclear. The CDR3 contains 12 residues. Between the trimmed V and J ends, which lost 10 bases and 2 bases, there was a span of 11 bases. CDR3 sequence: CATLTGNTEAFF. CDR3 sequence (DNA): TGTGCCACCCTTACGGGAAACACTGAAGCTTTCTTT.

The chain couples TRBV19 to TRBJ2-5, with 8 positions matching TRBD2. Germline V CDR1 and CDR2: LNHDA, SQIVND (reference sequence). The CDR3 runs 15 residues. V was pared by 3 bases and J by 4 bases, with 7 bases of the junction left unmatched. This chain's CDR3 is CASSIGLAGGETQYF. DNA of the CDR3: TGTGCCAGTAGTATTGGGCTAGCGGGTGGAGAGACCCAGTACTTC. Full variable domain (outside the CDR3, taken from reference TRBV19 and TRBJ2-5): DGGITQSPKYLFRKEGQNVTLSCEQNLNHDAMYWYRQDPGQGLRLIYYSQIVNDFQKGDIAEGYSVSREKKESFPLTVTSAQKNPTAFYLCASSIGLAGGETQYFGPGTRLLVL.

The chain carries TRBV10-3 and TRBJ1-2; D gene uncertain. There are 15 residues in the CDR3. V dropped 5 bases and J dropped 4 bases, with 17 bases sitting between them. Germline assignment: CDR1 ENHRY and CDR2 SYGVKD. CDR3 DNA sequence: TGTGCCATCAGTCCCCGGGAGCGGAGACTCTATGGCTACACCTTC. Translation gives CAISPRERRLYGYTF.

The rearrangement uses TRBV7-9 and TRBJ1-4, with 10 bases matching TRBD1. The CDR3 totals 16 residues. The germline V gene has CDR1 SEHNR and CDR2 FQNEAQ (reference sequence). V shed 5 bases, J shed 7 bases, and the junction held 10 bases outside the gene matches. The CDR3 loop reads CASSARDRGLGEKLFF. DNA of the CDR3: TGTGCCAGCAGCGCCCGGGACAGGGGCCTCGGTGAAAAACTGTTTTTT. Based on the CDR3 plus reference TRBV7-9 and TRBJ1-4, the full variable domain is DTGVSQNPRHKITKRGQNVTFRCDPISEHNRLYWYRQTLGQGPEFLTYFQNEAQLEKSRLLSDRFSAERPKGSFSTLEIQRTEQGDSAMYLCASSARDRGLGEKLFFGSGTQLSVL.

This chain joins TRBV18 and TRBJ1-6; D is uncertain. Germline V lookup: CDR1 KGHSH, CDR2 LQKENI. The CDR3 is 15 residues long. V gave up 1 base and J gave up 8 bases, with 12 bases separating them. CDR3: CASSPLPVNYSPLHF. The CDR3 DNA sequence: TGTGCCAGCTCACCACTTCCGGTAAATTATTCACCCCTCCACTTT.

This sequence joins TRBV28 and TRBJ1-5; D is ambiguous. The CDR3 has 14 residues. V dropped 6 bases and J dropped 0 bases, with 9 bases sitting between them. Germline V lookup: CDR1 MDHEN, CDR2 SYDVKM. The CDR3 reads CASRVYSSNQPQHF. CDR3 nucleotides: TGTGCCAGCAGAGTTTACAGTAGCAATCAGCCCCAGCATTTT.

This chain connects TRBV30 to TRBJ1-2, with a tentative D call TRBD1 (6 bases). There are 12 residues in the CDR3. Germline V gene lookup returns CDR1 GTSNPN and CDR2 SVGIG (reference sequence). V shed 6 bases and J shed 2 bases, with 10 bases lying between them. Written as DNA, the CDR3 is TGTGCCTGCCCTACAGGGAACTATGGCTACACCTTC. Its translation: CACPTGNYGYTF.

The CDR3 loop reads CASSHSGIGTEAFF. In DNA, the CDR3 is TGTGCCAGCAGCCATTCGGGAATCGGCACTGAAGCTTTCTTT. The genes are TRBV3-1 (or the pseudogene TRBV3-2) and TRBJ1-1; D unclear. The CDR3 loop spans 14 amino acids. Trimming stripped 3 bases from V and 4 bases from J, with 12 bases between. Germline V gene data show CDR1 as LGHDT and CDR2 as YNNKEL (reference sequence).

This chain links TRBV5-4 with TRBJ2-3, with D uncertain. Per the germline V gene, CDR1 is SGHNT and CDR2 is YYREEE (reference sequence). Trimming removed 0 bases from V and 6 bases from J, with 11 bases in between. The CDR3 spans 14 residues. CDR3 DNA: TGTGCCAGCAGCTTGGACCTGGGCTCGGATACGCAGTATTTT. It codes for CASSLDLGSDTQYF.

The CDR3 DNA is TGTGCCAGCAGCTCAGGTTCCCTAGCGGATGACTCCTACGAGCAGTACTTC. Translated, it gives CASSSGSLADDSYEQYF. The chain combines TRBV7-9 with TRBJ2-7; 7 nucleotides align to TRBD2. The CDR3 covers 17 residues. CDR1 and CDR2 from the germline V gene are SEHNR and FQNEAQ (reference sequence). J lost 0 bases, V lost 4 bases, and 12 bases had no gene match.

The rearrangement uses TRBV5-1 and TRBJ1-5; D call uncertain. With 0 bases removed from V and 0 bases from J, the gap between germline ends came to 10 bases. CDR3 length: 16 residues. Per the germline V gene, CDR1 is SGHRS and CDR2 is YFSETQ. Written as DNA, the CDR3 is TGCGCCAGCAGCTTGGCCCCAGCGAATAGCAATCAGCCCCAGCATTTT. This codes for CASSLAPANSNQPQHF.

The chain joins TRBV7-9 to TRBJ2-5; 12 bases map to TRBD2. The CDR3 has 16 amino acids. The germline V gene has CDR1 SEHNR and CDR2 FQNEAQ (reference sequence). Unmatched junction bases numbered 6, after V lost 5 bases and J lost 2 bases. The DNA of the CDR3 is TGTGCCAGCAGCCGACTAGCGGGAGCGTCTCAAGAGACCCAGTACTTC. It codes for CASSRLAGASQETQYF. The variable domain in full, with the rest retrieved from reference TRBV7-9 and TRBJ2-5, is DTGVSQNPRHKITKRGQNVTFRCDPISEHNRLYWYRQTLGQGPEFLTYFQNEAQLEKSRLLSDRFSAERPKGSFSTLEIQRTEQGDSAMYLCASSRLAGASQETQYFGPGTRLLVL.

The chain carries TRBV7-9 and TRBJ2-2, with 11 positions matching TRBD2. CDR3 length: 16 residues. Germline V gene lookup returns CDR1 SEHNR and CDR2 FQNEAQ (reference sequence). V lost 5 bases to trimming and J lost 2 bases; unmatched junction nucleotides: 4. CDR3 loop: CASSQTSGINTGELFF. CDR3 DNA sequence: TGTGCCAGCAGCCAGACTAGCGGGATTAACACCGGGGAGCTGTTTTTT.

This clone was detected only once. The rearrangement links TRBV28 to TRBJ2-7; 10 bases fit TRBD1. V gave up 7 bases and J gave up 5 bases; unmatched junction bases: 8. Germline CDR1 and CDR2: MDHEN and SYDVKM. This CDR3 is 14 amino acids long. The CDR3 here is CASIGGQGRHEQYF. CDR3 in DNA: TGTGCCAGCATAGGGGGACAGGGGCGCCACGAGCAGTACTTC.

In its sample, this clone was seen once. V is TRBV7-8 and J is TRBJ2-1, with D perhaps TRBD2 (5 bases). Germline V gene data show CDR1 as SGHVS and CDR2 as FQNEAQ. The CDR3 runs 17 residues. The ends were cut back, 0 bases at V and 0 bases at J, with 12 bases in the middle. The CDR3 bases are TGTGCCAGCAGCTTAGCGCACCCGGGGAGCTCCTACAATGAGCAGTTCTTC. Residues: CASSLAHPGSSYNEQFF.

This clone was counted only a few times. The CDR3 region has the DNA TGTGCCAGCAGTCAAAGGACTAGCGGGCCGGGGAATGAGCAGTTCTTC. Protein: CASSQRTSGPGNEQFF. The J gene is TRBJ2-1, the V gene TRBV7-9; TRBD2 aligns across 11 bases. Germline V gives CDR1 SEHNR, CDR2 FQNEAQ (reference sequence). This CDR3 is 16 amino acids long. V was pared by 6 bases and J by 7 bases, with 11 bases of the junction left unmatched.

V is TRBV28 and J is TRBJ2-1, with unresolved D. V was clipped by 3 bases and J by 8 bases, with 5 bases between them. Germline V gene data show CDR1 as MDHEN and CDR2 as SYDVKM. This CDR3 contains 11 residues. The CDR3, as DNA: TGTGCCAGCAGTTTCCTAGATGAGCAGTTCTTC. Its protein product is CASSFLDEQFF.

This chain connects TRBV29-1 to TRBJ1-5; a weak D match, TRBD1 (6 bases). The CDR3 length is 13 residues. V dropped 5 bases and J dropped 5 bases, with 13 bases sitting between them. Germline assignment: CDR1 SQVTM and CDR2 ANQGSEA. For the CDR3, the DNA is TGCAGCGTTAAGCAGGGGTTCGATCAGCCCCAGCATTTT. Translating it yields CSVKQGFDQPQHF.